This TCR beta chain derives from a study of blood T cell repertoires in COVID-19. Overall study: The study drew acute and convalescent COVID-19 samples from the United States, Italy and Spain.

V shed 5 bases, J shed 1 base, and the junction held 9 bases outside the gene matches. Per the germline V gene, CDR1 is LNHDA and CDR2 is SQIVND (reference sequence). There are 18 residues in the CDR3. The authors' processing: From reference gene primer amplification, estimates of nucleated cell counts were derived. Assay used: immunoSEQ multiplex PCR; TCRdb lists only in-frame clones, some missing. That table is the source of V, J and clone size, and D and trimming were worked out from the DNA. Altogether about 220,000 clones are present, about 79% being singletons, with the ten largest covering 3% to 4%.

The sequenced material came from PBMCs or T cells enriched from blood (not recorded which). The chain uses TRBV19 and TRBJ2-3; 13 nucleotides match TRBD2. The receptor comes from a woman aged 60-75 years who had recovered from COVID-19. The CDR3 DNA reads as TGTGCCAGTAGTCGACTAGCGGGGGGACGTTCGGGCACAGATACGCAGTATTTT. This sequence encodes CASSRLAGGRSGTDTQYF.